A single sample gave rise to the 29 T cell receptor beta chains below, sequenced in a study of T cells in women clearing cervical HPV infection. The data were produced by immunoSEQ multiplex PCR, yet TCRdb's version contains in-frame clones alone and is incomplete. The sample table includes more than 30,000 clones. Specimen: blood buffy coat. The receptors derive from a woman between 18 and 75 years old with a cervical HPV16 infection that either progressed to CIN3+ or cleared (not recorded which).

Regarding this clone: The CDR3 end is not reached by the read, which stops 3 residues before it; the germline J gene fills it in. The V gene is TRBV13, the J gene TRBJ2-1, with a possible D match to TRBD1 (6 bases). Germline assignment: CDR1 PRHDT and CDR2 FYEKMQ (reference sequence). V dropped 7 bases and J dropped 8 bases, with 9 bases sitting between them. The CDR3 covers 11 residues. The CDR3 sequence is CASITGHEQFF. The CDR3 DNA, read in part, is TGTGCCAGCATCACAGGGCATGAG.

As for this clone: The read halts 3 residues ahead of the CDR3 end, with the missing end drawn from the germline J gene. The V and J genes are TRBV10-2 and TRBJ2-1; D may be TRBD2 (6 bases). The ends were cut back, 5 bases at V and 5 bases at J, with 10 bases in the middle. The CDR3 totals 13 residues. The V gene's germline CDR1 is WSHSY and CDR2 SAAADI. The sequenced CDR3 bases are TGCGCCAGCAGTAGCGGGTATGACAATGAG. Translating gives CASSSGYDNE. The CDR3 as a whole reads CASSSGYDNEQFF.

Comment on this clone: The read halts 3 residues ahead of the CDR3 end, with the missing end drawn from the germline J gene. J is TRBJ2-1 and V is TRBV20-1; 13 bases are a match to TRBD2. The junction had 6 bases not matched to a gene; V was cut back by 5 bases and J by 8 bases. This CDR3 has 14 residues. The germline V gene has CDR1 DFQATT and CDR2 SNEGSKA (reference sequence). CDR3: CSARGLAGVYEQFF. The sequenced part of the CDR3 DNA is TGCAGTGCTCGCGGACTAGCGGGAGTCTATGAG.

CDR3 sequence reads: CASSRRVETQYF. The CDR3 DNA, read in part, is TGTGCCAGCAGCCGAAGGGTAGAGACC. The rearrangement joins TRBV7-8 to TRBJ2-5, with no clear D. With the read ending 3 residues before the CDR3 end, the germline J gene is used to fill in that end. The V gene's germline CDR1 is SGHVS and CDR2 FQNEAQ. V lost 5 bases and J lost 4, with 8 bases in between. This CDR3 is 12 amino acids long.

In regard to this clone: The read ends 3 residues shy of where the CDR3 ends; the end is completed using the germline J gene. The chain links TRBV7-9 to TRBJ2-2; unclear D gene. The CDR3 covers 12 residues. Germline V gene data show CDR1 as SEHNR and CDR2 as FQNEAQ (reference sequence). The CDR3 reads CASSTQASPLFF. The CDR3 bases that were read are TGTGCCAGCAGCACTCAAGCTTCACCG.

As concerns this clone: Sequencing ends 3 residues short of the CDR3 end; the germline J gene provides the rest. The J gene is TRBJ1-2, the V gene TRBV5-4; 9 positions agree with TRBD1. Trimming cost V 1 base and J 5 bases; bases outside gene matches: 6. The CDR3 covers 15 residues. Germline loops: CDR1 SGHNT, CDR2 YYREEE (reference sequence). The CDR3 sequence: CASSLTTGGAYGYTF. CDR3 DNA (partial): TGTGCCAGCAGCTTGACAACAGGGGGCGCATATGGC.

The CDR3 spells CASSSRLGYGYTF. CDR3 DNA (partial): TGTGCCAGTAGTAGCCGACTTGGTTATGGC. The chain uses TRBV19 and TRBJ1-2; D unresolved. The read ends 3 residues shy of where the CDR3 ends; the end is completed using the germline J gene. Deletions cut 4 bases from V and 5 bases from J, with 11 bases between. Per the germline V gene, CDR1 is LNHDA and CDR2 is SQIVND (reference sequence). This CDR3 is built from 13 residues.

Turning to this clone: The CDR3 end lies 3 residues beyond the end of the read and is filled in from the germline J gene. V is TRBV2 and J is TRBJ1-6, with TRBD1 matching over 8 bases. Trimming removed 6 bases from V and 11 bases from J; junction bases left unmatched: 12. Per the germline V gene, CDR1 is SNHLY and CDR2 is FYNNEI. This CDR3 contains 15 residues. The CDR3 bases that were read are TGTGCCAGCAGGAACCTTGGACAGGGTTCGGCACCC. Translating it yields CASRNLGQGSAP. The full-length CDR3 reads as CASRNLGQGSAPLHF.

Comments on this clone: Read data end 3 residues before the CDR3 end; the end is taken from the germline J gene. This chain joins TRBV7-8 and TRBJ2-1; TRBD2 might be the D (6 bases). The CDR3 consists of 13 residues. V lost 8 bases to trimming and J lost 0 bases, with 8 bases between them. Germline CDR1 and CDR2: SGHVS and FQNEAQ. CDR3 DNA, as far as it was read: TGTGCCAGCGCGGGGAGCTCCTACAATGAG. Protein product: CASAGSSYNE. The CDR3 in its entirety is CASAGSSYNEQFF.

A note on this clone: With the read ending 3 residues before the CDR3 end, the germline J gene is used to fill in that end. This chain joins TRBV18 and TRBJ2-2; TRBD2 might be the D (6 bases). Trimming removed 5 bases from V and 2 bases from J, with 15 bases in between. There are 16 residues in the CDR3. Germline V gives CDR1 KGHSH, CDR2 LQKENI. The sequenced part of the CDR3 DNA is TGTGCCAGCTCATCAACGACAGCGGGTAACACCGGGGAG. Amino acids: CASSSTTAGNTGE. The whole CDR3 protein is CASSSTTAGNTGELFF.

To note about this clone: A read error may account for a junction end that differs from germline. The read terminates 3 residues before the CDR3 end, so the remaining end is supplied by the germline J gene. V gene TRBV4-2 combines with J gene TRBJ1-5; D is possibly TRBD1 (6 bases). Per germline, CDR1 LGHNA and CDR2 YNFKEQ. The CDR3 contains 15 residues. The sequenced CDR3 bases are TGCGCCAGCAGCCCTGATGACAGGAGCAATCAGCCC. It codes for CASSPDDRSNQP. The entire CDR3 is CASSPDDRSNQPQHF.

On this clone itself: The CDR3 goes on 3 residues after the read ends, and that part is filled in from the germline J gene. The chain links TRBV30 to TRBJ1-4, with a possible D match to TRBD1 (5 bases). Trimming took off 3 bases at V and 6 bases at J, with 17 bases between the two ends. The germline V gene encodes CDR1 GTSNPN and CDR2 SVGIG (reference sequence). There are 15 residues in the CDR3. The CDR3 spells CAWSLRGREYEKLFF. Incomplete CDR3 DNA: TGTGCCTGGAGCCTGCGTGGCAGGGAGTATGAAAAA.

With respect to this clone: The CDR3 end falls 3 residues outside the read, so it is completed with the germline J gene. The rearrangement links TRBV7-9 to TRBJ1-2, with a possible D match to TRBD1 (5 bases). The germline CDR1 and CDR2 sequences are SEHNR and FQNEAQ (reference sequence). The CDR3 spans 14 residues. The part of the CDR3 DNA that was read is TGTGCCAGCGGGGGGGGAGGTTCCTACAATGAC. Its protein product is CASGGGGSYND. The entire CDR3 protein reads CASGGGGSYNDYTF.

About this clone itself: The CDR3 end is not reached by the read, which stops 3 residues before it; the germline J gene fills it in. The J gene is TRBJ1-6, the V gene TRBV14, with 7 nucleotides matching TRBD1. Per germline, CDR1 SGHDN and CDR2 FVKESK. The V gene end was trimmed by 0 bases and the J gene end by 7 bases; junction bases not matched to a gene: 3. This CDR3 is 15 amino acids long. The CDR3 here is CASSQEQGNNSPLHF. The CDR3 DNA, read in part, is TGTGCCAGCAGCCAAGAACAGGGGAACAATTCACCC.

Remarks on this clone: The sequence runs out 3 residues before the end of the CDR3; the remainder is reconstructed from the germline J gene. The V gene is TRBV7-6, the J gene TRBJ2-3; 11 bases are a match to TRBD2. Germline lookup yields CDR1 SGHVS and CDR2 FNYEAQ. V lost 1 base and J lost 7; bases outside the gene matches: 7. CDR3 length equals 16 residues. The sequenced CDR3 bases are TGTGCCAGCAGCTTAGACAATAGCGGGGGGGGGAATACG. Translating gives CASSLDNSGGGNT. The whole CDR3 sequence reads CASSLDNSGGGNTQYF.

With regard to this clone: From the germline J gene comes the end of the CDR3, since the read stops 3 residues before it. This sample includes further DNA sequences coding for the same CDR3. This rearrangement joins TRBV7-3 to TRBJ1-2; perhaps TRBD1 as D (6 bases). The V end lost 5 bases, the J end lost 2 bases, and 9 bases lay between the germline ends. The germline gives CDR1 SGHTA, CDR2 FQGTGA. The CDR3 loop spans 13 amino acids. The sequenced part of the CDR3 DNA is TGTGCCAGCAGCCCCGACAGGAACTATGGC. This codes for CASSPDRNYG. The whole CDR3 is CASSPDRNYGYTF.

About this clone: The sequence runs out 3 residues before the end of the CDR3; the remainder is reconstructed from the germline J gene. J is TRBJ1-2 and V is TRBV18; 9 bases map to TRBD1. From germline, CDR1 is KGHSH and CDR2 LQKENI. The CDR3 runs 15 residues. CDR3 residues: CASSRTGQGSYDYTF. The covered CDR3 bases are TGTGCCAGCTCACGAACGGGACAGGGTTCCTACGAC. Full variable domain (missing parts from reference TRBV18 and TRBJ1-2): NAGVMQNPRHLVRRRGQEARLRCSPMKGHSHVYWYRQLPEEGLKFMVYLQKENIIDESGMPKERFSAEFPKEGPSILRIQQVVRGDSAAYFCASSRTGQGSYDYTFGSGTRLTVV.

In the case of this clone: The CDR3 extends 3 residues past the end of the read, so its final part is completed from the germline J gene. The V call is TRBV19, the J call TRBJ1-2; the D gene is possibly TRBD1 (6 bases). This CDR3 has 13 amino acids. The germline gives CDR1 LNHDA, CDR2 SQIVND (reference sequence). Between the trimmed V and J ends, which lost 7 bases and 4 bases, there was a span of 13 bases. The CDR3 region is CASTQGRSYGYTF. The DNA read from the CDR3 is TGTGCCAGTACCCAGGGGAGATCCTATGGC.

In regard to this clone: The missing CDR3 end, 3 residues past where the read stops, is filled in from the germline J gene. This chain uses TRBV29-1 with TRBJ1-1, with TRBD1 matching over 7 bases. The length of the CDR3 is 15 residues. Germline V gene sequence: CDR1 SQVTM, CDR2 ANQGSEA. J lost 0 bases, V lost 4 bases, and 8 bases had no gene match. Incomplete CDR3 DNA: TGCAGCGTTGGGGGGACAGCAAATATGAACACTGAA. This translates into CSVGGTANMNTE. The complete CDR3 sequence is CSVGGTANMNTEAFF.

To note about this clone: The read ends 3 residues shy of where the CDR3 ends; the end is completed using the germline J gene. The chain couples TRBV30 to TRBJ2-3; no clear D. V lost 1 base and J lost 0, with 8 bases in between. Germline values: CDR1 GTSNPN, CDR2 SVGIG (reference sequence). CDR3 length equals 14 residues. The chain's CDR3 is CAWSGAASTDTQYF. The DNA read from the CDR3 is TGTGCCTGGAGTGGTGCGGCGAGCACAGATACG.

Of note for this clone: The read ends 3 residues early relative to the CDR3; the germline J gene fills the gap. The chain carries TRBV6-2 or TRBV6-3 and TRBJ2-1; 9 nucleotides match TRBD2. V shed 0 bases, J shed 4 bases, and the junction held 7 bases outside the gene matches. The CDR3 covers 17 residues. Germline CDR1 is MNHEY and CDR2 is SVGEGT. CDR3: CASSYSGTSRSYNEQFF. The part of the CDR3 DNA that was read is TGTGCCAGCAGTTACTCAGGGACTAGCAGATCATACAATGAG.

As for this clone: From the germline J gene comes the end of the CDR3, since the read stops 3 residues before it. The J gene is TRBJ2-5, the V gene TRBV10-3; no clear D. V lost 0 bases and J lost 4, with 9 bases in between. The CDR3 extends over 14 amino acids. Germline lookup yields CDR1 ENHRY and CDR2 SYGVKD. The covered CDR3 bases are TGTGCCATCAGTGAGTCTAGGGTTGGAGAGACC. Translated, it gives CAISESRVGET. The entire CDR3 protein is CAISESRVGETQYF.

Comment on this clone: The missing CDR3 end, 3 residues past where the read stops, is filled in from the germline J gene. The V and J genes are TRBV7-8 and TRBJ2-5, with a possible D match to TRBD1 (5 bases). This CDR3 comprises 15 residues. Germline CDR1 is SGHVS and CDR2 is FQNEAQ. Trimming took 3 bases from V and 5 from J, leaving 16 bases between them. Partial CDR3 DNA: TGTGCCAGCAGCTTCTCTGGGGCTCTTCAGGAGACC. It codes for CASSFSGALQET. The full CDR3 sequence reads CASSFSGALQETQYF.

On this clone: The read halts 3 residues ahead of the CDR3 end, with the missing end drawn from the germline J gene. The chain couples TRBV7-8 to TRBJ2-7; D might be TRBD1 (6 bases). V was trimmed by 5 bases and J by 5 bases, leaving 16 bases between them. Germline CDR1 reads SGHVS; CDR2 reads FQNEAQ. The CDR3 runs to 14 residues. CDR3 residues: CASSPLQGKHEQYF. Partial CDR3 DNA: TGTGCCAGCAGCCCGCTACAGGGTAAACACGAG.

As concerns this clone: The read terminates 3 residues before the CDR3 end, so the remaining end is supplied by the germline J gene. The chain employs TRBV28 and TRBJ2-5; TRBD2 aligns across 9 bases. The CDR3 is made up of 14 amino acids. CDR1 is MDHEN, CDR2 SYDVKM, per germline. The V and J ends lost 6 bases and 0 bases, in that order; junction bases with no gene match: 2. CDR3 loop: CASSRLADQETQYF. CDR3 bases read: TGTGCCAGCAGCAGACTAGCGGACCAAGAGACC.

Concerning this clone itself: The read finishes 3 residues shy of the CDR3 end, and the germline J gene is used to complete it. The rearrangement links TRBV7-9 to TRBJ2-2; 11 bases are a match to TRBD1. This CDR3 spans 15 amino acids. Germline V lookup: CDR1 SEHNR, CDR2 FQNEAQ (reference sequence). V gave up 3 bases and J gave up 8 bases; unmatched junction bases: 5. The CDR3 sequence: CASSFGQGAEGELFF. CDR3 DNA, as far as it was read: TGTGCCAGCAGCTTTGGACAGGGGGCTGAGGGGGAG.

The sequenced part of the CDR3 DNA is TGTGCCAGCAGCTTAGACCCGGACAGGCTCTATGGC. The encoded protein is CASSLDPDRLYG. The whole CDR3 protein reads CASSLDPDRLYGYTF. This rearrangement joins TRBV11-2 to TRBJ1-2; 7 bases match TRBD1. The read halts 3 residues ahead of the CDR3 end, with the missing end drawn from the germline J gene. This CDR3 has 15 residues. Trimming at V came to 0 bases and at J to 4 bases, leaving 5 bases not matched to a gene. Germline V gene sequence: CDR1 SGHAT, CDR2 FQNNGV. Supplemented by reference TRBV11-2 and TRBJ1-2, the full variable domain reads EAGVAQSPRYKIIEKRQSVAFWCNPISGHATLYWYQQILGQGPKLLIQFQNNGVVDDSQLPKDRFSAERLKGVDSTLKIQPAKLEDSAVYLCASSLDPDRLYGYTFGSGTRLTVV.

Turning to this clone: The CDR3 end falls 3 residues outside the read, so it is completed with the germline J gene. The chain joins TRBV18 to TRBJ1-2, with D possibly TRBD1 on 5 matching bases. The CDR3 loop spans 17 amino acids. CDR1 KGHSH and CDR2 LQKENI come from the germline V gene. Trimming stripped 2 bases from V and 0 bases from J, with 16 bases between. CDR3 residues: CASSPSPPAGANYGYTF. CDR3 DNA (partial): TGTGCCAGCTCACCAAGCCCTCCGGCGGGGGCTAACTATGGC.

As to this clone: The DNA ends 3 residues before the CDR3 does, and the rest of the CDR3 is filled in from the germline J gene. The chain joins TRBV20-1 to TRBJ2-1; 8 nucleotides line up with TRBD2. Germline lookup yields CDR1 DFQATT and CDR2 SNEGSKA (reference sequence). This CDR3 contains 16 residues. Unmatched junction bases numbered 12, after V lost 1 base and J lost 7 bases. CDR3 DNA, as far as it was read: TGCAGTGCTAGAGCCCGCGCTAGCGGGTCTAGGAATGAG. This codes for CSARARASGSRNE. The full CDR3 reads CSARARASGSRNEQFF.